The 14 T cell receptor beta chains reported below all come from one sample, sequenced in a study of cytotoxic CD8 clonotypes in ibrutinib-treated CLL. Data came from immunoSEQ multiplex PCR; TCRdb stores just in-frame clones and leaves some out. Among about 130,000 clones listed, 76% were seen once. The sequencing here drew on PBMCs, taken after 24 months of ibrutinib treatment. Source of these receptors: a human donor with chronic lymphocytic leukemia.

This chain links TRBV19 with TRBJ2-5; 12 bases match TRBD2. J gave up 1 base and V 6 bases, and 6 bases lay outside the gene matches. The CDR3 loop spans 16 amino acids. CDR1 is LNHDA and CDR2 is SQIVND in the germline V gene (reference sequence). CDR3 DNA: TGTGCCAGTAGAAGACTAGCGGGAGCCCCCCAAGAGACCCAGTACTTC. This sequence encodes CASRRLAGAPQETQYF.

The CDR3 bases are TGCAGCGTGAGGGGGGCTGGGGATCAGCCCCAGCATTTT. Its protein is CSVRGAGDQPQHF. The chain couples TRBV29-1 to TRBJ1-5; maybe TRBD1 (6 bases). V lost 6 bases to trimming and J lost 5 bases, with 14 bases between them. CDR1 is SQVTM and CDR2 is ANQGSEA in the germline V gene. CDR3 length equals 13 residues.

The chain recombines TRBV4-3 with TRBJ1-1; D is unclear. The germline V gene encodes CDR1 LGHNA and CDR2 YSLEER. The CDR3 sequence is 15 residues long. V shed 1 base and J shed 4 bases, with 13 bases lying between them. The DNA for the CDR3 is TGCGCCAGCAGCCAAGTGCGGGGAGGAATCACTGAAGCTTTCTTT. Its translation is CASSQVRGGITEAFF.

The chain employs TRBV10-3 and TRBJ1-1; the D gene is possibly TRBD1 (6 bases). This CDR3 has 14 residues. CDR1 ENHRY and CDR2 SYGVKD come from the germline V gene. Trimming stripped 5 bases from V and 5 bases from J, with 15 bases between. In DNA form, the CDR3 reads TGTGCCATCAGTCGGGCAGGGGAGGCTACTGAAGCTTTCTTT. Encoded protein: CAISRAGEATEAFF.

The chain is built from TRBV5-1 and TRBJ2-4; 12 nucleotides match TRBD2. This CDR3 region has 16 residues. V dropped 4 bases and J dropped 8; count of bases not matched to a gene: 10. Germline CDR1 is SGHRS and CDR2 is YFSETQ. The CDR3 spells CASSPRLTSGSDIQYF. As DNA, the CDR3 is TGCGCCAGCAGCCCCCGCCTGACTAGCGGGAGTGACATTCAGTACTTC.

This clone was seen a few times. The chain carries TRBV5-1 and TRBJ1-5, with D possibly TRBD1 on 5 matching bases. CDR3 length: 14 residues. Trimming took off 3 bases at V and 7 bases at J, with 14 bases between the two ends. Per the germline V gene, CDR1 is SGHRS and CDR2 is YFSETQ. Here the CDR3 reads CASSWGPSGQPQHF. CDR3 bases: TGCGCCAGCAGCTGGGGACCGTCCGGGCAGCCCCAGCATTTT. The whole variable domain, filled in from reference TRBV5-1 and TRBJ1-5, reads KAGVTQTPRYLIKTRGQQVTLSCSPISGHRSVSWYQQTPGQGLQFLFEYFSETQRNKGNFPGRFSGRQFSNSRSEMNVSTLELGDSALYLCASSWGPSGQPQHFGDGTRLSIL.

The chain carries TRBV11-1 and TRBJ2-2; D possibly corresponds to TRBD2 (6 bases). CDR1 and CDR2 from the germline V gene are SGHAT and FQDESV (reference sequence). The CDR3 length is 16 residues. Trimming stripped 2 bases from V and 4 bases from J, with 14 bases between. CDR3 sequence: CASSLWAGGITGELFF. The CDR3 DNA sequence: TGTGCCAGCAGCTTATGGGCCGGGGGAATCACCGGGGAGCTGTTTTTT.

The rearrangement uses TRBV18 and TRBJ2-2; maybe TRBD1 (6 bases). There are 16 residues in the CDR3. V gave up 2 bases and J gave up 1 base, with 11 bases separating them. In germline, CDR1 is KGHSH, CDR2 LQKENI. CDR3 nucleotide sequence: TGTGCCAGCTCACCATTTGGGACAATGAACACCGGGGAGCTGTTTTTT. It encodes CASSPFGTMNTGELFF.

This clone appeared a few times. The rearrangement uses TRBV4-2 and TRBJ2-7; D uncertain. This CDR3 is 12 amino acids long. With 2 bases removed from V and 7 bases from J, the gap between germline ends came to 9 bases. Germline V gives CDR1 LGHNA, CDR2 YNFKEQ. In DNA, the CDR3 is TGTGCCAGCAGCCAAATAGGGTGGGAGCAGTACTTC. It translates to CASSQIGWEQYF.

The chain carries TRBV11-2 and TRBJ2-3, with D tentatively TRBD2 (6 bases). Per germline, CDR1 SGHAT and CDR2 FQNNGV. The CDR3 contains 12 residues. Trimming cost V 4 bases and J 4 bases, with 6 bases left between them. The CDR3 loop reads CASSSGADTQYF. In nucleotides, the CDR3 is TGTGCCAGCAGCTCGGGGGCAGATACGCAGTATTTT.

The CDR3 is CASSVGGDYSSDTQYF. In DNA form, the CDR3 reads TGTGCCAGCAGCGTAGGGGGGGACTACTCATCAGATACGCAGTATTTT. The chain carries TRBV9 and TRBJ2-3, with 7 bases identical to TRBD2. The germline V gene encodes CDR1 SGDLS and CDR2 YYNGEE. The CDR3 sequence is 16 residues long. V lost 0 bases, J lost 4 bases, and 8 bases stayed unmatched.

This sequence joins TRBV15 and TRBJ1-2; no firm D call. This CDR3 region has 12 residues. Trimming pared 0 bases from V and 5 bases from J, leaving 4 bases between. CDR1 is LNHNV and CDR2 is YYDKDF in the germline V gene (reference sequence). CDR3 in DNA: TGTGCCACCAGCAGAGAGGGGTATGGCTACACCTTC. Its protein product is CATSREGYGYTF.

A word on this clone: Other DNA sequences from this sample encode an identical CDR3 as well. The gene calls are TRBV18 and TRBJ1-2; D gene uncertain. This CDR3 contains 13 residues. Trimming pared 1 base from V and 5 bases from J, leaving 8 bases between. Germline CDR1 KGHSH, CDR2 LQKENI. Here the CDR3 DNA reads TGTGCCAGCTCACCACGCGGGGATTATGGCTACACCTTC. Translated, it gives CASSPRGDYGYTF.

The CDR3 nucleotides are TGTGCCAGCAGCGCCGACCCCTCTGGAAACACCATATATTTT. This codes for CASSADPSGNTIYF. This chain uses TRBV7-3 with TRBJ1-3, with D uncertain. The CDR3 loop spans 14 amino acids. V shed 5 bases and J shed 0 bases, with 8 bases lying between them. CDR1 and CDR2 from the germline V gene are SGHTA and FQGTGA.